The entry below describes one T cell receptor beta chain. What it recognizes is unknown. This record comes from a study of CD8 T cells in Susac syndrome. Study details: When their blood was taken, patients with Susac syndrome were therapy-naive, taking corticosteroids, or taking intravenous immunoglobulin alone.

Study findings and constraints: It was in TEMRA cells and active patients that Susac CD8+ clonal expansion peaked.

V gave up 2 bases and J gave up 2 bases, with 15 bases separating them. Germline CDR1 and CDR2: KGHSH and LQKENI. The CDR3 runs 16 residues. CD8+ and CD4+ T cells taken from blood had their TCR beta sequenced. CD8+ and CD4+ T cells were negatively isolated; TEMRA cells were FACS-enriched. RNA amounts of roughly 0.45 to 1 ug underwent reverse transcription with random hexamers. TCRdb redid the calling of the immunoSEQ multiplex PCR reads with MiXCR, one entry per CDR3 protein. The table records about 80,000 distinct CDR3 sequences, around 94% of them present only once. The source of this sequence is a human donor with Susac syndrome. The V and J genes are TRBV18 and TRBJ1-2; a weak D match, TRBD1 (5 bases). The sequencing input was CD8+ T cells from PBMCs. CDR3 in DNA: TGTGCCAGCTCACCAACGGACACGGGGACCAACTATGGCTACACCTTC. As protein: CASSPTDTGTNYGYTF.